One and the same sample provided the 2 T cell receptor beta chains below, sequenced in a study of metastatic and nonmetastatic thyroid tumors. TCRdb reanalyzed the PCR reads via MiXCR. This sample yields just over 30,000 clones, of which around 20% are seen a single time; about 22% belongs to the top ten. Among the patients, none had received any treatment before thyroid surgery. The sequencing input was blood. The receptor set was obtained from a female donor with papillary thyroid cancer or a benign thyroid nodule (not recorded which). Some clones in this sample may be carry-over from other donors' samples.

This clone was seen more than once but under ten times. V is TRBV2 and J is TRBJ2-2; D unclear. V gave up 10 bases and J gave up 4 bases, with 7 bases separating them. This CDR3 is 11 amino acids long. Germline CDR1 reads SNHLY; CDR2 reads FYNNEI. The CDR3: CATAGTGELFF. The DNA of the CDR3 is TGTGCCACCGCAGGCACCGGGGAGCTGTTTTTT. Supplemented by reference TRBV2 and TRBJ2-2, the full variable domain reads EPEVTQTPSHQVTQMGQEVILRCVPISNHLYFYWYRQILGQKVEFLVSFYNNEISEKSEIFDDQFSVERPDGSNFTLKIRSTKLEDSAMYFCATAGTGELFFGEGSRLTVL.

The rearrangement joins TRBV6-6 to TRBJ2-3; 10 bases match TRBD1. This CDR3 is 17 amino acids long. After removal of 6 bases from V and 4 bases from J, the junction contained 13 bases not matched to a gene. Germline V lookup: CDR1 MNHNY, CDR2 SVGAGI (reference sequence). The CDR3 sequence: CASSPTAGTGEADTQYF. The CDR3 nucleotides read TGTGCCAGCAGCCCTACCGCCGGGACAGGGGAGGCAGATACGCAGTATTTT.